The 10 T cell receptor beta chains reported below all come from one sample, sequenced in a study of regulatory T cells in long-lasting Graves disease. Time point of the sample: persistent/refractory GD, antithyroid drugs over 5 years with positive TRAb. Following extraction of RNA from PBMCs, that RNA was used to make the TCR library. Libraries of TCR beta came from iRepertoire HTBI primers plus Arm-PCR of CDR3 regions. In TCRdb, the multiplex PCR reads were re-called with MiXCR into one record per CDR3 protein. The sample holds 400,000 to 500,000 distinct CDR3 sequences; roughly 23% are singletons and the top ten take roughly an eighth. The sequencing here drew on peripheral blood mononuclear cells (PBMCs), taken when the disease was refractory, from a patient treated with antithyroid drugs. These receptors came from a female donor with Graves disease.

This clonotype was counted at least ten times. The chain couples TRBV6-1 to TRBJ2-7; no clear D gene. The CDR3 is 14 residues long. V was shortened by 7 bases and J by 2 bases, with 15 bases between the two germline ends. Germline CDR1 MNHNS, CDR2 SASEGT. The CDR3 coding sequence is TGTGCCAGCAACCCCCTGCCGAAAACCTACGAGCAGTACTTC. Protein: CASNPLPKTYEQYF.

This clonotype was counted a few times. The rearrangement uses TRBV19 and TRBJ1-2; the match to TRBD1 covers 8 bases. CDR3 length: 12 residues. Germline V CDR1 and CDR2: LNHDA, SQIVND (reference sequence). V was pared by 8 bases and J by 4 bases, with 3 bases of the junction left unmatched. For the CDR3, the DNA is TGTGCCAGTTTGGACAGGGTCTATGGCTACACCTTC. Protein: CASLDRVYGYTF.

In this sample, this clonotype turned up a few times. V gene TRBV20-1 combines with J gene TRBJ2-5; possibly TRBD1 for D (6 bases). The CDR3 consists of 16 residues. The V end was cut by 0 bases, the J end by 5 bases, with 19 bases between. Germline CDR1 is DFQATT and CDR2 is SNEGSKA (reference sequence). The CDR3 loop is CSARELRDTGRETQYF. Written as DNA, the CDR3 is TGCAGTGCTAGAGAGCTCCGGGACACCGGGCGGGAGACCCAGTACTTC.

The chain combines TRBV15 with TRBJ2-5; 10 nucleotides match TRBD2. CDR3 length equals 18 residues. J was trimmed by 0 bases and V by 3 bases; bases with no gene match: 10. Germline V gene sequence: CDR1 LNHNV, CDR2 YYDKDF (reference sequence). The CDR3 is CATSSPKGLAVDQETQYF. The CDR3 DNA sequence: TGTGCCACCAGCAGCCCCAAAGGACTAGCGGTTGACCAAGAGACCCAGTACTTC.

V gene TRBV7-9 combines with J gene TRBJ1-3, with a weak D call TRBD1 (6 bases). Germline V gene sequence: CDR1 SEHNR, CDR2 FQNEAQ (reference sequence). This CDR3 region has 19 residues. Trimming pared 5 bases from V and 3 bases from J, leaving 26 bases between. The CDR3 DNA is TGTGCCAGCAGCGTCGGAAAAATGTACGAAGACAGGTTTGGAAACACCATATATTTT. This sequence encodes CASSVGKMYEDRFGNTIYF.

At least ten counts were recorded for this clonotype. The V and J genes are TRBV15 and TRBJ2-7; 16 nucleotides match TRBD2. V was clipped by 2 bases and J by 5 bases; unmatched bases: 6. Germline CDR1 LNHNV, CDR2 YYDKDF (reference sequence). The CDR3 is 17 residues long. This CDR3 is CATSRQAGLAGGDEQYF. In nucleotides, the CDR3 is TGTGCCACCAGCAGACAAGCGGGACTAGCGGGAGGGGACGAGCAGTACTTC.

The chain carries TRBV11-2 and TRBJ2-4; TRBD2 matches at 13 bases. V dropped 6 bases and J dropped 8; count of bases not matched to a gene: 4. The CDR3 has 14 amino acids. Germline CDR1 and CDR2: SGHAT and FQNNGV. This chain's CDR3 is CASSRTSGSHIQYF. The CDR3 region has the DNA TGTGCCAGCAGTCGGACTAGCGGGAGCCACATTCAGTACTTC.

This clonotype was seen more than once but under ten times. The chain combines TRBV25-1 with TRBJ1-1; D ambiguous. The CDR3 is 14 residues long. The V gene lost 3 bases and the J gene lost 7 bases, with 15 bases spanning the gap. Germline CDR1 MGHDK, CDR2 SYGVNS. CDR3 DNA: TGTGCCAGCAGTGATTACTCGGTACGTGATGAAGCTTTCTTT. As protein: CASSDYSVRDEAFF.

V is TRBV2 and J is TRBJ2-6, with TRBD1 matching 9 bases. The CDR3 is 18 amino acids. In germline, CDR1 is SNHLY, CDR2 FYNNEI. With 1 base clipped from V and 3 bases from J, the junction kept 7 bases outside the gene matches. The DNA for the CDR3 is TGTGCCAGCAGTGAAGTCGGACAGGGGTCTTATGGGGCCAACGTCCTGACTTTC. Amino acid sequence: CASSEVGQGSYGANVLTF. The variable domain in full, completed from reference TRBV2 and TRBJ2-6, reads EPEVTQTPSHQVTQMGQEVILRCVPISNHLYFYWYRQILGQKVEFLVSFYNNEISEKSEIFDDQFSVERPDGSNFTLKIRSTKLEDSAMYFCASSEVGQGSYGANVLTFGAGSRLTVL.

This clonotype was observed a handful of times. The CDR3 nucleotides read TGTGCCAGCAGTTTCCTGGGGGAAGCGGGAGATACGCAGTATTTT. This codes for CASSFLGEAGDTQYF. The rearrangement joins TRBV28 to TRBJ2-3, with D possibly TRBD2 on 6 matching bases. Germline lookup yields CDR1 MDHEN and CDR2 SYDVKM. The length of the CDR3 is 15 residues. V lost 3 bases and J lost 5, with 15 bases in between.